This note documents a single T cell receptor beta chain sequence. These data come from a study of blood T cell repertoires in COVID-19. Background on the study: The samples span acute and convalescent COVID-19 from the United States, Italy and Spain.

V trimming: 5 bases; J trimming: 6 bases; junction bases outside the gene matches: 5. The germline gives CDR1 SGHVS, CDR2 FQNEAQ. The CDR3 is 14 amino acids. In assigning cohorts, the study relied on participant-reported clinical history. Within the 2 weeks before study entry, each person in the exposed group met a COVID-19 case. Per the original data handling: Counts of nucleated cells, estimated from reference gene primer amplification, were obtained. Sequencing used immunoSEQ multiplex PCR; TCRdb keeps in-frame clones, though not all of them. That table gives V, J and clone size, and the DNA gave D and trimming. Found here are a few hundred thousand clones, around nine tenths of them singletons; the top ten hold 2.5% to 3.5%.

The receptor's source is a woman aged 45-65 years who had been exposed to COVID-19. The sample comprised PBMCs or T cells enriched from blood (not recorded which). The V call is TRBV7-8, the J call TRBJ1-4; the match to TRBD1 covers 8 bases. CDR3 protein: CASSPRGRDEKLFF. The CDR3 DNA follows: TGTGCCAGCAGCCCCAGGGGGCGGGATGAAAAACTGTTTTTT.